This T cell receptor beta chain was observed in a study of blood T cell repertoires in COVID-19. For the study at large: The United States, Italy and Spain were the sources of the acute and convalescent COVID-19 samples. The analysed material was cDNA or gDNA that came from T cells, B-cell-depleted T cells, or PBMCs.

Per the study methods: It was from reference gene primer amplification that nucleated cell counts were estimated. Using immunoSEQ multiplex PCR, the repertoire was profiled, and TCRdb retains in-frame clones only, with some absent. Clonal size and the V and J genes are those of that table, whereas D and trimming came from the DNA. Seen here are some 130,000 clones, about 70% observed once, and the top ten hold roughly 14%. Germline CDR1 and CDR2: SGHVS and FQNEAQ. This CDR3 comprises 14 residues. After removal of 4 bases from V and 2 bases from J, the junction contained 2 bases not matched to a gene.

The V call is TRBV7-8, the J call TRBJ1-3, with 7 bases lining up with TRBD1. Sequenced sample: peripheral blood. This receptor was identified in a man older than 75 with acute or convalescent COVID-19. Here the CDR3 DNA reads TGTGCCAGCAGCTCTGGACAGGCTGGAAACACCATATATTTT. As protein: CASSSGQAGNTIYF.